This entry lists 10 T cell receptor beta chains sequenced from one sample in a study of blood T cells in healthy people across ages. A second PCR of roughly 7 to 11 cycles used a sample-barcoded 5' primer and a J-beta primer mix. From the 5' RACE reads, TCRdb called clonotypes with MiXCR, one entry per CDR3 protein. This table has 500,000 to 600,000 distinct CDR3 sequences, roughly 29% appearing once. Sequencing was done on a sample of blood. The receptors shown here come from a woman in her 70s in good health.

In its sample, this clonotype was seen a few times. In DNA form, the CDR3 reads TGCAGTGCTGGCCGGACAGAGGCCTACAATGAGCAGTTCTTC. Encoded protein: CSAGRTEAYNEQFF. The chain has TRBV20-1 and TRBJ2-1; D might be TRBD1 (6 bases). This CDR3 is 14 amino acids long. Trimming removed 5 bases at V and 2 bases at J, with 13 bases between. Looked up from germline, CDR1 is DFQATT and CDR2 is SNEGSKA (reference sequence).

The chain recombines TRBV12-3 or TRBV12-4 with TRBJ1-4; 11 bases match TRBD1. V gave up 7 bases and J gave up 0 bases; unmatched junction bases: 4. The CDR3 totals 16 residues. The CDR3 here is CASTGTGGATNEKLFF. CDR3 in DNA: TGTGCCAGCACCGGGACAGGGGGTGCAACTAATGAAAAACTGTTTTTT.

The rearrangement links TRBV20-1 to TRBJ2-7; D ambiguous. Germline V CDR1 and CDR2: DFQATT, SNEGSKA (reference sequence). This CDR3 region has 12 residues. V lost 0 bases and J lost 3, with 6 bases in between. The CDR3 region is CSARDLRYEQYF. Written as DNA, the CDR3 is TGCAGTGCTAGAGACCTCCGCTACGAGCAGTACTTC.

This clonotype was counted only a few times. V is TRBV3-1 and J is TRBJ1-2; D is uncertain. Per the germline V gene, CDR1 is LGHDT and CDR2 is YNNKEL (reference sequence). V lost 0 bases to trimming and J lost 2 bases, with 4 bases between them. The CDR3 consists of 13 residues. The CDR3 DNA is TGTGCCAGCAGCCAAGAAGAAAACTATGGCTACACCTTC. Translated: CASSQEENYGYTF.

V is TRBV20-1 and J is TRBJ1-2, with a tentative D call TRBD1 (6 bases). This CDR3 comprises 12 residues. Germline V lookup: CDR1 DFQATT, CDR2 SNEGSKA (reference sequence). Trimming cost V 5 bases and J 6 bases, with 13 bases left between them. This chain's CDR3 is CSAQIQGNGYTF. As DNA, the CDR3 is TGCAGTGCTCAAATACAGGGAAATGGCTACACCTTC.

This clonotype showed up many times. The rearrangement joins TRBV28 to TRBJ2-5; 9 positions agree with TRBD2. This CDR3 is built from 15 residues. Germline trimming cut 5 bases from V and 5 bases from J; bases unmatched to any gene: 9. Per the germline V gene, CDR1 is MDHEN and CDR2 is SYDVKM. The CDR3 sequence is CASSLSGGRGETQYF. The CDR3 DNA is TGTGCCAGCAGTCTTAGCGGGGGCCGGGGTGAGACCCAGTACTTC. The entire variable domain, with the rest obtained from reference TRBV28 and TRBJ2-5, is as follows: DVKVTQSSRYLVKRTGEKVFLECVQDMDHENMFWYRQDPGLGLRLIYFSYDVKMKEKGDIPEGYSVSREKKERFSLILESASTNQTSMYLCASSLSGGRGETQYFGPGTRLLVL.

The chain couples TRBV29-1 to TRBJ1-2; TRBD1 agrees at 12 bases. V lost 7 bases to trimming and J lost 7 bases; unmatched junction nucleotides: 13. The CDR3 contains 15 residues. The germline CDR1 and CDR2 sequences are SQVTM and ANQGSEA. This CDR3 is CSAPGQGASGGGYTF. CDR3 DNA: TGCAGCGCACCGGGACAGGGGGCGAGTGGGGGTGGCTACACCTTC.

CDR3 nucleotides: TGTGCCACCTATGAGAGGGGCGGCTACACCTTC. This translates into CATYERGGYTF. V usage is TRBV27 and J usage is TRBJ1-2, with D tentatively TRBD1 (5 bases). The CDR3 spans 11 residues. Per the germline V gene, CDR1 is MNHEY and CDR2 is SMNVEV (reference sequence). Trimming removed 10 bases at V and 8 bases at J, with 14 bases between.

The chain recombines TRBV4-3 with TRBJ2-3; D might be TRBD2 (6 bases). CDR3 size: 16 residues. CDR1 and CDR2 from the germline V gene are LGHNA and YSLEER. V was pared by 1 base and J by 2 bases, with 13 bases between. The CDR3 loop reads CASSQVGTGDTDTQYF. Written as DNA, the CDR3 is TGCGCCAGCAGCCAAGTTGGTACGGGGGACACAGATACGCAGTATTTT.

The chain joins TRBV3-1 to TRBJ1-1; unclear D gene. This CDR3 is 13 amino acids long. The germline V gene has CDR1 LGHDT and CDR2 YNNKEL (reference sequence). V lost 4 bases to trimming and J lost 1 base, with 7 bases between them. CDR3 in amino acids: CASSPPRNTEAFF. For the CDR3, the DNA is TGTGCCAGCAGCCCCCCCCGGAACACTGAAGCTTTCTTT. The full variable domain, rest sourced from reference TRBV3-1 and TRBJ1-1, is DTAVSQTPKYLVTQMGNDKSIKCEQNLGHDTMYWYKQDSKKFLKIMFSYNNKELIINETVPNRFSPKSPDKAHLNLHINSLELGDSAVYFCASSPPRNTEAFFGQGTRLTVV.